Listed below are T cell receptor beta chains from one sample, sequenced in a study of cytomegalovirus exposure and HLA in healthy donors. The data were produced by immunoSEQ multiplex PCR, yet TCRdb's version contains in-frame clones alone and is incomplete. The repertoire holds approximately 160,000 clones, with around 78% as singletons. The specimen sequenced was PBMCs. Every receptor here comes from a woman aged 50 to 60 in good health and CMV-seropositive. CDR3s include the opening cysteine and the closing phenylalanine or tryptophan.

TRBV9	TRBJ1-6	CASSVGAAGSPLHF
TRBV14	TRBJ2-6	CASSLIGAGANVLTF
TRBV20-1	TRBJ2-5	CSVGLQETQYF
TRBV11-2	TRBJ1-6	CASSLDRAHSPLHF
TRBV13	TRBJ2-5	CASSLMRGREKETQYF
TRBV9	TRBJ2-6	CASSVTPGGASGANVLTF
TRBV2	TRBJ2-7	CASREIGTGAYEQYF
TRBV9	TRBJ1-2	CASSVSDRGNGYTF
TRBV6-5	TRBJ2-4	CASSYYRDSKNIQYF
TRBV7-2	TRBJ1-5	CASSFRTGENQPQHF
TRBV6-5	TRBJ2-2	CASGGQGAGGELFF
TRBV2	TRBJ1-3	CASGTGSPGNAIYF
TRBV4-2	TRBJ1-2	CASSPGRGNYGYTF
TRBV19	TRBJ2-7	CASSIGGSSYEQYF
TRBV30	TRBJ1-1	CAWKGYLDYRGNTEAFF
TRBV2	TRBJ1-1	CASLETVNTEAFF
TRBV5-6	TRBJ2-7	CASSLSVASYEQYF
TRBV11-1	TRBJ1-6	CASSSRTGDSPLHF
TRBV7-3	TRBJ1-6	CASSLSARSPLHF
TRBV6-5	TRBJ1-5	CASSAMGQGNQPQHF
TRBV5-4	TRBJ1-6	CASRYQTGVGNSPLHF
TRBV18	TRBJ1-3	CASSLDRSIGNTIYF
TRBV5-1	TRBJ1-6	CASSLGQGKNSPLHF
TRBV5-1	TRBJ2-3	CASSWGTSGVTDTQYF
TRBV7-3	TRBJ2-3	CASSATGGPTDTQYF
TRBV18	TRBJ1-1	CASSQGQGAGTEAFF
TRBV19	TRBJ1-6	CASSHDRNNSPLHF
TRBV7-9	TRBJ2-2	CASSLQGQVGELFF
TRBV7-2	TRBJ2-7	CASSQRGREQYF
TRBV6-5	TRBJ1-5	CASSSRPGPQHF
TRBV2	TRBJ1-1	CASSVHIGEAFF
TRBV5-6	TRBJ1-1	CASSLEGQVNTEAFF
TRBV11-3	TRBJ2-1	CASSLGLGYSEQFF
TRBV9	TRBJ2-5	CASSQLGGETQYF
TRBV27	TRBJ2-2	CASSPRTGVFTGELFF
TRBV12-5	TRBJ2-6	CASGLGRSSGANVLTF
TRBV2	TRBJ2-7	CASSEAGRVAHRGIPARHSYEQYF
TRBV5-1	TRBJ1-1	CASSTRTGKMNTEAFF
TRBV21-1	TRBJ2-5	CASSKYRTSGGHTTETQYF
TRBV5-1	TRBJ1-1	CASSLGRGVNTEAFF
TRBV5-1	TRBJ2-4	CASSQGLAGGPGNIQYF
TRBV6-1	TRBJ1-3	CASSDPPRGGGRNTIYF
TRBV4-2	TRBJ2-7	CASSQDQGRSSYEQYF
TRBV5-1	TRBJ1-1	CASRRGGTEAFF